This TCR beta chain was recorded in a study of T-cell memory formation after mild COVID-19. About the research overall: Clusters were largely donor specific. Broader study findings: Among clones contracting day 15 to 85, CD4/CD8 was balanced, whereas later expanders leaned CD4+.

One entry per CDR3 protein results from TCRdb running MiXCR on the 5' RACE reads. The data show more than 450,000 distinct CDR3 sequences, roughly 17% seen once. The table lists this clonotype with a few counts. Antigen unknown. With 6 bases removed from V and 2 bases from J, the gap between germline ends came to 16 bases. The CDR3 contains 15 residues. What was sequenced was PBMCs or a T cell subset sorted from them (not recorded which). This sequence originates from an adult woman who had mild COVID-19 (a few samples of this study predate the infection). Cell type and time point are not known. The V gene is TRBV12-3 or TRBV12-4, the J gene TRBJ1-2; D is unresolved. CDR3 loop: CASSVRVMRNYGYTF. DNA for the CDR3: TGTGCCAGCAGCGTGAGGGTTATGAGGAACTATGGCTACACCTTC.